The rows below give T cell receptor beta chains drawn from one sample of a study of control samples from healthy donors and cancer patients. This table comes from immunoSEQ multiplex PCR, and its TCRdb copy is limited to in-frame clones, with some not included. The table has approximately 63,000 clones, over 75% seen once. Sequenced input: blood. These receptors were taken from a man aged 35 to 55 in good health. Both conserved end residues are part of each CDR3. Fields, in order: CDR3 protein, CDR3 DNA, clone size, J gene, V gene, D gene. D genes are given only for firm matches. Clone size, where shown, is once, few, many, or a class for clones that have expanded.

CASSIVFWRANTGELFF	TGTGCCAGTAGTATAGTTTTCTGGCGGGCGAACACCGGGGAGCTGTTTTTT	.	TRBJ2-2	TRBV19	.
CASGLVPDVNYGYTF	TGTGCTAGTGGTTTGGTACCCGACGTCAACTATGGCTACACCTTC	.	TRBJ1-2	TRBV12-5	.
CASSASRETQYF	TGCGCCAGCAGTGCCAGCCGGGAGACCCAGTACTTC	few	TRBJ2-5	TRBV5-1	.
CASSYEERRYQETQYF	TGTGCCAGCAGTTACGAGGAGAGAAGGTACCAAGAGACCCAGTACTTC	.	TRBJ2-5	TRBV6-2/TRBV6-3	.
CASSLAGHGDTEAFF	TGCGCCAGCAGCTTAGCAGGCCATGGGGACACTGAAGCTTTCTTT	.	TRBJ1-1	TRBV5-1	.
CASSLVGLAGGIAKNIQYF	TGTGCCAGCAGCTTGGTAGGACTAGCGGGGGGAATAGCCAAAAACATTCAGTACTTC	.	TRBJ2-4	TRBV5-4	TRBD2
CASSLSRQGGSYNSPLHF	TGTGCCAGCAGTTTATCCCGACAGGGTGGATCCTATAATTCACCCCTCCACTTT	.	TRBJ1-6	TRBV27	TRBD1
CASSEWRGNTDTQYF	TGTGCCAGCAGTGAATGGCGGGGGAATACAGATACGCAGTATTTT	.	TRBJ2-3	TRBV2	TRBD2
CAWKGLAGGSSYEQYF	TGTGCCTGGAAGGGACTAGCGGGAGGTTCCTCCTACGAGCAGTACTTC	once	TRBJ2-7	TRBV30	TRBD2
CASREFGLAGRVRTDTQYF	TGTGCCAGCAGAGAGTTTGGTCTAGCGGGGCGGGTACGGACAGATACGCAGTATTTT	.	TRBJ2-3	TRBV27	TRBD2
CASRSDRNTEAFF	TGTGCCAGCAGATCGGACAGGAACACTGAAGCTTTCTTT	.	TRBJ1-1	TRBV6-6	.
CASFPHRENEETQYF	TGTGCTAGTTTCCCCCACAGGGAGAATGAAGAGACCCAGTACTTC	once	TRBJ2-5	TRBV12-5	.
CASSLDSSQETQYF	TGTGCCAGCAGCTTAGATAGCTCCCAAGAGACCCAGTACTTC	.	TRBJ2-5	TRBV7-2	.
CASSKTSGGDFGYEQFF	TGTGCCAGCAGCAAAACTAGCGGGGGAGACTTCGGTTATGAGCAGTTCTTC	.	TRBJ2-1	TRBV7-7	TRBD2
CSVEGGLSNGYTF	TGCAGCGTTGAAGGGGGGTTGTCAAATGGCTACACCTTC	.	TRBJ1-2	TRBV29-1	.
CASSQERGRAFF	TGCGCCAGCAGCCAAGAACGGGGGCGAGCTTTCTTT	.	TRBJ1-1	TRBV4-1	.
CASSLAEQGWLAFF	TGTGCCAGCAGCTTGGCCGAACAGGGGTGGTTGGCTTTCTTT	.	TRBJ1-1	TRBV5-6	TRBD1
CASSQELAGGPRDEQFF	TGTGCCAGCAGCCAAGAACTAGCGGGAGGGCCACGTGATGAGCAGTTCTTC	.	TRBJ2-1	TRBV4-2	TRBD2
CASSLAGGETQYF	TGCGCCAGCAGCTTGGCCGGAGGAGAGACCCAGTACTTC	few	TRBJ2-5	TRBV5-1	.
CASSQGGQVFSEQYF	TGTGCCAGCAGCCAGGGAGGGCAGGTTTTCAGCGAGCAGTACTTC	once	TRBJ2-7	TRBV9	TRBD2
CASSKVNRSYEQYF	TGTGCCAGCAGCAAAGTAAACCGGTCCTACGAGCAGTACTTC	.	TRBJ2-7	TRBV21-1	.
CASKERGADSPTTTQYF	TGTGCCAGTAAAGAGCGGGGGGCCGACTCCCCTACAACGACGCAGTATTTT	.	TRBJ2-3	TRBV19	TRBD2
CASSPRTGDAYNSPLHF	TGTGCCAGCAGCCCACGGACAGGCGACGCCTATAATTCACCCCTCCACTTT	.	TRBJ1-6	TRBV5-4	TRBD1
CASSPWGGRASETQYF	TGTGCCAGCAGTCCCTGGGGCGGGAGGGCCTCAGAGACCCAGTACTTC	.	TRBJ2-5	TRBV28	TRBD2
CARIQGGLNYGYTF	TGCGCCAGGATCCAAGGGGGACTTAACTATGGCTACACCTTC	.	TRBJ1-2	TRBV4-3	.
CASSARQGSVYGYTF	TGTGCCAGCAGCGCAAGACAGGGTTCGGTCTATGGCTACACCTTC	.	TRBJ1-2	TRBV7-2	TRBD1
CASSSGQGRRATGELFF	TGTGCCAGCAGCTCGGGACAGGGAAGGCGAGCCACCGGGGAGCTGTTTTTT	.	TRBJ2-2	TRBV5-4	TRBD1
CASAKNRASNKDTQYF	TGTGCCAGCGCCAAGAACAGGGCGAGTAATAAGGATACGCAGTATTTT	.	TRBJ2-3	TRBV7-9	.
CASSSGGPRNTEAFF	TGTGCCAGCAGCTCAGGGGGCCCGAGGAACACTGAAGCTTTCTTT	.	TRBJ1-1	TRBV7-3	TRBD1
CASSQGHQETQYF	TGCGCCAGCAGCCAGGGACATCAAGAGACCCAGTACTTC	.	TRBJ2-5	TRBV4-3	.
CASSGGTGGAEAFF	TGTGCCAGCAGCGGCGGGACAGGGGGAGCTGAAGCTTTCTTT	.	TRBJ1-1	TRBV5-5	TRBD1
CASSQDLQSTVKAFF	TGTGCCAGCAGCCAAGATCTTCAGTCGACAGTTAAAGCTTTCTTT	.	TRBJ1-1	TRBV3-1/TRBV3-2	.
CASSRNGQGVVEQYF	TGTGCCAGCAGTCGGAACGGACAGGGGGTAGTTGAGCAGTACTTC	.	TRBJ2-7	TRBV7-9	TRBD1
CAIRDRGTEAFF	TGTGCCATCAGGGACAGGGGGACTGAAGCTTTCTTT	.	TRBJ1-1	TRBV10-3	TRBD1
CASLTSGVTEAFF	TGTGCCAGCTTAACCTCGGGGGTCACTGAAGCTTTCTTT	.	TRBJ1-1	TRBV3-1/TRBV3-2	.
CASRDLAGVGDTQYF	TGTGCCAGCAGGGATCTAGCGGGAGTCGGAGATACGCAGTATTTT	.	TRBJ2-3	TRBV2	TRBD2
CSALAYRELHF	TGCAGTGCCTTGGCTTACCGGGAACTCCACTTT	once	TRBJ1-6	TRBV20-1	.
CASSSNRGNTIYF	TGTGCCAGCAGCTCGAATCGCGGAAACACCATATATTTT	.	TRBJ1-3	TRBV11-2	.
CASSLGADGNTIYF	TGTGCCAGCAGCTTAGGGGCAGATGGAAACACCATATATTTT	few	TRBJ1-3	TRBV11-3	.
CASSFPDRRNTEAFF	TGTGCCAGCAGCTTTCCGGACAGGCGGAACACTGAAGCTTTCTTT	once	TRBJ1-1	TRBV7-9	TRBD1
CASSYFSGEMKETQYF	TGTGCCAGCAGCTATTTTTCGGGGGAGATGAAAGAGACCCAGTACTTC	.	TRBJ2-5	TRBV25-1	.
CASSLSGPPEAFF	TGTGCCAGCAGTTTATCGGGACCGCCTGAAGCTTTCTTT	.	TRBJ1-1	TRBV12-3/TRBV12-4	.
CASSLDQAKAFF	TGTGCCAGCAGCCTAGACCAGGCCAAAGCTTTCTTT	.	TRBJ1-1	TRBV11-2	.
CASSLIPGQGVYEQYF	TGTGCCAGCAGTCTAATACCGGGACAGGGGGTCTACGAGCAGTACTTC	.	TRBJ2-7	TRBV27	TRBD1
CASSDRYSGLAGEPYEQYF	TGTGCCAGCAGTGACCGATACAGTGGACTAGCGGGAGAACCCTACGAGCAGTACTTC	many	TRBJ2-7	TRBV6-4	TRBD2
CASSRLALEKGTQYF	TGTGCCAGCAGCCGATTAGCTTTAGAGAAAGGGACCCAGTACTTC	.	TRBJ2-5	TRBV7-9	.
CASSSTQTGWGEKLFF	TGTGCCAGCAGTTCGACACAGACAGGGTGGGGTGAAAAACTGTTTTTT	.	TRBJ1-4	TRBV27	TRBD1
CASSPPEGAYGYTF	TGTGCCAGCTCACCCCCGGAAGGCGCCTATGGCTACACCTTC	.	TRBJ1-2	TRBV18	.
CASSLQGASDTQYF	TGTGCCAGCAGCTTGCAGGGGGCGTCAGATACGCAGTATTTT	.	TRBJ2-3	TRBV5-4	TRBD1
CAISDRGSDTEAFF	TGTGCCATCTCAGACAGGGGTTCAGACACTGAAGCTTTCTTT	.	TRBJ1-1	TRBV10-3	TRBD1
CASSFTGIDQPQHF	TGTGCCAGCAGCTTTACAGGAATCGATCAGCCCCAGCATTTT	.	TRBJ1-5	TRBV7-2	.
CASSFLEGRRGYTF	TGTGCCAGCAGTTTTCTGGAGGGGCGGCGCGGCTACACCTTC	.	TRBJ1-2	TRBV27	.
CASSLDYNSPLHF	TGCGCCAGCAGCCTCGACTATAATTCACCCCTCCACTTT	.	TRBJ1-6	TRBV5-1	.
CASRENTGGWYEQYF	TGTGCCAGCAGGGAAAACACAGGGGGCTGGTACGAGCAGTACTTC	.	TRBJ2-7	TRBV7-2	TRBD1
CSASAGGHGNSPLHF	TGCAGTGCTAGTGCAGGGGGTCACGGTAATTCACCCCTCCACTTT	.	TRBJ1-6	TRBV20-1	TRBD1
CASSPRLSSYNEQFF	TGTGCCAGCAGCCCTCGCCTCAGCTCCTACAATGAGCAGTTCTTC	.	TRBJ2-1	TRBV9	.
CASSKGEQYF	TGTGCCAGTAGTAAAGGCGAGCAGTACTTC	few	TRBJ2-7	TRBV19	.
CASSSRDSSGNTIYF	TGTGCCAGCAGCTCCCGTGACAGCTCTGGAAACACCATATATTTT	.	TRBJ1-3	TRBV11-3	.
CASSSYASGNTDTQYF	TGTGCCAGCAGTTCCTACGCTAGCGGGAACACAGATACGCAGTATTTT	.	TRBJ2-3	TRBV28	TRBD2
CASSLRVLMNTEAFF	TGTGCCAGCAGTTTACGGGTCTTAATGAACACTGAAGCTTTCTTT	once	TRBJ1-1	TRBV28	.